Listed here are 13 T cell receptor beta chains from one sample, sequenced in a study of human T cells and chemical hapten exposure (dated by TCRdb to about 2021). What the time point label conveys for this sample: pre-sensitization, week 0. The treatment or condition label corresponds to: therapeutic diphenylcyclopropenone sensitization with weekly scalp DPC. The library was produced with RACE. This sample was sequenced with a NextSeq 500. TCRdb reanalyzed the raw reads on its own, using fastp at Q25 for trimming and MiXCR for clone calling, and kept in-frame beta chains. Every CDR3 protein is listed once, alongside the most common genes and DNA of its rows. Recorded for this sample are about 290,000 distinct CDR3 sequences; roughly 8% of them occurred a single time. Together, the top ten hold more than 1% of the sample. The sample in question was whole blood, obtained in connection with sensitization to the hapten diphenylcyclopropenone (DPC). These receptors originate from a man younger than 35 with alopecia areata. Some clones in this sample may be carry-over from other donors' samples.

V is TRBV19 and J is TRBJ1-5; TRBD1 might be the D (5 bases). This CDR3 comprises 15 residues. From germline, CDR1 is LNHDA and CDR2 SQIVND (reference sequence). The V end was cut by 8 bases, the J end by 3 bases, with 17 bases between. CDR3 bases: TGTGCCAGTTCGACCCAGGGAATCCACAATCAGCCCCAGCATTTT. Its protein product is CASSTQGIHNQPQHF.

The chain is built from TRBV9 and TRBJ2-3, with D perhaps matching TRBD1 or TRBD2 (5 bases each). There are 17 residues in the CDR3. Trimming pared 0 bases from V and 0 bases from J, leaving 14 bases between. CDR1 is SGDLS, CDR2 YYNGEE, per germline. The DNA of the CDR3 is TGTGCCAGCAGCGTAGTCCCTGGGACGTTTAGCACAGATACGCAGTATTTT. Translated, it gives CASSVVPGTFSTDTQYF. The whole variable domain, remainder taken from reference TRBV9 and TRBJ2-3, is DSGVTQTPKHLITATGQRVTLRCSPRSGDLSVYWYQQSLDQGLQFLIQYYNGEERAKGNILERFSAQQFPDLHSELNLSSLELGDSALYFCASSVVPGTFSTDTQYFGPGTRLTVL.

DNA of the CDR3: TGTGCCAGCAGTCGACGGGGATATAGCAATCAGCCCCAGCATTTT. Protein product: CASSRRGYSNQPQHF. This sequence joins TRBV7-2 and TRBJ1-5; D is undetermined. V was shortened by 6 bases and J by 0 bases, with 12 bases between the two germline ends. The length of the CDR3 is 15 residues. CDR1 is SGHTA and CDR2 is FQGNSA in the germline V gene.

In regard to this clonotype: This may arise from a read error, as a much more abundant clone is one base away. J is TRBJ2-3 and V is TRBV5-1; the D gene is possibly TRBD2 (5 bases). The CDR3 extends over 14 amino acids. The ends were cut back, 6 bases at V and 2 bases at J, with 13 bases in the middle. CDR1 SGHRS and CDR2 YFSETQ come from the germline V gene. CDR3 region: CASTWTLHTDTQYF. Here the CDR3 DNA reads TGCGCCAGCACCTGGACTTTACACACAGATACGCAGTATTTT.

This clonotype showed up just a few times. The V gene is TRBV4-3, the J gene TRBJ1-1; D uncertain. CDR3 length equals 13 residues. Germline V gene data show CDR1 as LGHNA and CDR2 as YSLEER. V lost 5 bases and J lost 7, with 14 bases in between. As DNA, the CDR3 is TGCGCCAGCAGCTTCCTGGTTGCCGGTGAAGCTTTCTTT. Its translation: CASSFLVAGEAFF.

In its sample, this clonotype was seen a few times. The CDR3 DNA follows: TGTGCCAGCAGTTTCCAATACACAGATACGCAGTATTTT. This gives the protein CASSFQYTDTQYF. This chain joins TRBV7-2 and TRBJ2-3; D ambiguous. The CDR3 is 13 amino acids. The germline CDR1 and CDR2 sequences are SGHTA and FQGNSA. Trimming left V 6 bases short and J 2 bases short, with 9 bases between.

In its sample, this clonotype was seen a few times. V is TRBV6-1 and J is TRBJ1-5, with TRBD1 as a possible D gene (6 bases). Germline V lookup: CDR1 MNHNS, CDR2 SASEGT. Trimming left V 4 bases short and J 0 bases short, with 10 bases between. The CDR3 loop spans 15 amino acids. CDR3 nucleotides: TGTGCCAGCAGTGTCGGGGGCTTTAGCAATCAGCCCCAGCATTTT. Translated: CASSVGGFSNQPQHF.

The chain links TRBV14 to TRBJ2-3, with D possibly being TRBD2 (5 bases). CDR1 and CDR2 from the germline V gene are SGHDN and FVKESK. There are 16 residues in the CDR3. With 3 bases removed from V and 3 bases from J, the gap between germline ends came to 16 bases. CDR3 DNA: TGTGCCAGCAGCCAGCTCTTCTTCCGGGGTACAGATACGCAGTATTTT. This encodes CASSQLFFRGTDTQYF.

V and J are TRBV6-6 and TRBJ2-7; TRBD1 matches 7 bases. Germline V gene lookup returns CDR1 MNHNY and CDR2 SVGAGI (reference sequence). This CDR3 is built from 13 residues. V shed 6 bases and J 6 bases; nucleotides not matched to a gene: 8. CDR3 in DNA: TGTGCCAGCAGAACAGGGGTTCCGGGCGAGCAGTACTTC. Translated, it gives CASRTGVPGEQYF.

This clonotype has a handful of counts. This chain links TRBV7-6 with TRBJ1-1, with D unclear. Trimming removed 1 base at V and 1 base at J, with 16 bases between. Germline loops: CDR1 SGHVS, CDR2 FNYEAQ. This CDR3 comprises 17 residues. Here the CDR3 DNA reads TGTGCCAGCAGCTTAGGTTCGGCGGGGATAACGAACACTGAAGCTTTCTTT. This sequence encodes CASSLGSAGITNTEAFF.

This clonotype occurred a few times. The rearrangement links TRBV7-3 to TRBJ2-2; D is ambiguous. Germline CDR1 reads SGHTA; CDR2 reads FQGTGA. V lost 3 bases to trimming and J lost 11 bases, with 16 bases between them. This CDR3 is built from 14 residues. CDR3 sequence reads: CASSFQRSSEELFF. Written as DNA, the CDR3 is TGTGCCAGCAGCTTTCAACGTAGCTCGGAAGAGCTGTTTTTT. Full variable domain (missing parts from reference TRBV7-3 and TRBJ2-2): GAGVSQTPSNKVTEKGKYVELRCDPISGHTALYWYRQSLGQGPEFLIYFQGTGAADDSGLPNDRFFAVRPEGSVSTLKIQRTERGDSAVYLCASSFQRSSEELFFGEGSRLTVL.

Only a few counts were recorded for this clonotype. The CDR3 bases are TGTGCCAGCAGTTTAGCCCTACAGGGGAATCAGCCCCAGCATTTT. It specifies CASSLALQGNQPQHF. The chain carries TRBV12-3 or TRBV12-4 and TRBJ1-5, with 7 nucleotides matching TRBD1. The CDR3 extends over 15 amino acids. Unmatched junction bases numbered 3, after V lost 0 bases and J lost 4 bases.

This clonotype occurred many times. The chain links TRBV20-1 to TRBJ2-7; D is undetermined. V dropped 0 bases and J dropped 3 bases, with 6 bases sitting between them. This CDR3 has 12 amino acids. Germline V gene sequence: CDR1 DFQATT, CDR2 SNEGSKA (reference sequence). The CDR3 nucleotides are TGCAGTGCTAGAGATAACAGCTACGAGCAGTACTTC. Its protein is CSARDNSYEQYF.